What follows are 30 T cell receptor beta chains derived from one specimen sequenced in a study of blood T cell repertoires in COVID-19. The method was immunoSEQ multiplex PCR; TCRdb's version includes in-frame clones alone and lacks a portion of them. The sample shows about 150,000 clones, 85% to 90% of them seen only once. The source material was peripheral blood. The source is a man in his late teens or twenties with COVID-19, enrolled during active disease.

The chain joins TRBV12-5 to TRBJ2-3, with TRBD1 as a possible D gene (5 bases). The CDR3 is made up of 13 amino acids. CDR1 is LGHNT, CDR2 FRNRAP, per germline. The V end lost 4 bases, the J end lost 4 bases, and 9 bases lay between the germline ends. The CDR3 DNA reads TGTGCTAGTGGTTGGACAAGCGCAGATACGCAGTATTTT. It encodes CASGWTSADTQYF.

CDR3 in amino acids: CASSKDSLLTGELFF. The CDR3, as DNA: TGTGCCAGCAGCAAGGACAGTCTTCTCACCGGGGAGCTGTTTTTT. This chain joins TRBV4-2 and TRBJ2-2, with D possibly being TRBD1 (6 bases). Between the trimmed V and J ends, which lost 5 bases and 4 bases, there was a span of 14 bases. CDR1 and CDR2 (germline): LGHNA, YNFKEQ. This CDR3 comprises 15 residues.

This chain uses TRBV30 with TRBJ2-2; D remains ambiguous. Between the trimmed V and J ends, which lost 0 bases and 6 bases, there was a span of 8 bases. The CDR3 sequence is 13 residues long. CDR1 is GTSNPN and CDR2 is SVGIG in the germline V gene (reference sequence). CDR3 bases: TGTGCCTGGAGTGTATTGTGGCCCGGGGAGCTGTTTTTT. Translating gives CAWSVLWPGELFF.

This chain joins TRBV30 and TRBJ2-7; 8 nucleotides align to TRBD2. This CDR3 is built from 15 residues. Losses at the gene ends were 0 bases for V and 2 bases for J; bases not matched to a gene: 6. Germline assignment: CDR1 GTSNPN and CDR2 SVGIG (reference sequence). This chain's CDR3 is CAWSVTGRGTYEQYF. CDR3 coding DNA: TGTGCCTGGAGTGTAACCGGGAGGGGGACCTACGAGCAGTACTTC.

In nucleotides, the CDR3 is TGTGCCAGTAGTGTCGCCGCAGGGATTCTCAACGAGCAGTACTTC. Its protein is CASSVAAGILNEQYF. V and J are TRBV19 and TRBJ2-7; D is perhaps TRBD1 (5 bases). The ends were cut back, 5 bases at V and 5 bases at J, with 19 bases in the middle. Germline V lookup: CDR1 LNHDA, CDR2 SQIVND (reference sequence). This CDR3 contains 15 residues.

The chain is built from TRBV7-6 and TRBJ2-7, with D tentatively TRBD2 (6 bases). The CDR3 contains 16 residues. Germline CDR1 reads SGHVS; CDR2 reads FNYEAQ. Between the trimmed V and J ends, which lost 5 bases and 2 bases, there was a span of 19 bases. The CDR3 protein is CASSGSAERAPYEQYF. In DNA, the CDR3 is TGTGCCAGCAGCGGGAGTGCGGAGCGGGCCCCCTACGAGCAGTACTTC.

The chain combines TRBV19 with TRBJ2-1, with D maybe TRBD1 (6 bases). V lost 5 bases, J lost 4 bases, and 15 bases lay in between. The CDR3 contains 15 residues. Germline values: CDR1 LNHDA, CDR2 SQIVND (reference sequence). CDR3 sequence: CASSPSGTSYNEQFF. CDR3 DNA: TGTGCCAGTAGTCCGTCCGGGACATCATACAATGAGCAGTTCTTC.

The chain employs TRBV24-1 and TRBJ2-1; 12 nucleotides match TRBD1. With V trimmed by 9 bases and J by 8 bases, 7 bases remained unmatched. CDR1 KGHDR and CDR2 SFDVKD come from the germline V gene. This CDR3 is 14 amino acids long. The CDR3 spells CATGTGGRGDEQFF. The CDR3 nucleotides are TGTGCCACCGGGACAGGGGGCAGAGGGGATGAGCAGTTCTTC.

This clone was counted a single time. The chain carries TRBV28 and TRBJ1-5, with 11 bases that match TRBD1. Germline trimming cut 6 bases from V and 3 bases from J; bases unmatched to any gene: 7. The CDR3 contains 16 residues. Per germline, CDR1 MDHEN and CDR2 SYDVKM. CDR3 DNA sequence: TGTGCCAGCAGGGAAGGGACAGGGGGAGACAATCAGCCCCAGCATTTT. Protein: CASREGTGGDNQPQHF.

This chain links TRBV5-6 with TRBJ1-1, with a possible D match to TRBD1 (6 bases). The V gene's germline CDR1 is SGHDT and CDR2 YYEEEE. V lost 6 bases and J lost 6, with 15 bases in between. The CDR3 length is 13 residues. CDR3 bases: TGTGCCAGCACCCTCAGGGGTTTCGCTGAAGCTTTCTTT. Translating it yields CASTLRGFAEAFF.

The rearrangement uses TRBV5-1 and TRBJ2-2, with 7 nucleotides matching TRBD2. Germline lookup yields CDR1 SGHRS and CDR2 YFSETQ. With 1 base clipped from V and 0 bases from J, the junction kept 0 bases outside the gene matches. The CDR3 loop spans 15 amino acids. CDR3 coding DNA: TGCGCCAGCAGCTTGAGCGGGGCGAACACCGGGGAGCTGTTTTTT. This gives the protein CASSLSGANTGELFF.

The chain couples TRBV11-3 to TRBJ2-5; 8 positions match TRBD1. Trimming at V came to 5 bases and at J to 2 bases, leaving 4 bases not matched to a gene. The CDR3 contains 14 residues. The germline CDR1 and CDR2 sequences are SGHNT and YENEEA. The CDR3 is CASSLRQGQETQYF. The CDR3 nucleotides read TGTGCCAGCAGCCTACGACAGGGGCAAGAGACCCAGTACTTC. The full variable domain, rest sourced from reference TRBV11-3 and TRBJ2-5, is EAGVVQSPRYKIIEKKQPVAFWCNPISGHNTLYWYLQNLGQGPELLIRYENEEAVDDSQLPKDRFSAERLKGVDSTLKIQPAELGDSAVYLCASSLRQGQETQYFGPGTRLLVL.

The chain joins TRBV5-1 to TRBJ2-5; 7 bases are shared with TRBD1. V lost 4 bases to trimming and J lost 5 bases; unmatched junction nucleotides: 14. CDR3 length equals 16 residues. Germline V gene data show CDR1 as SGHRS and CDR2 as YFSETQ. The CDR3 DNA sequence: TGCGCCAGCAGCCTGTCGACAGGGAGAGACTGGGAGACCCAGTACTTC. The encoded protein is CASSLSTGRDWETQYF.

This clone was observed a few times. This chain connects TRBV9 to TRBJ2-2, with D perhaps TRBD1 (6 bases). This CDR3 is 15 amino acids long. CDR1 is SGDLS, CDR2 YYNGEE, per germline. V was shortened by 2 bases and J by 6 bases, with 14 bases between the two germline ends. CDR3 in DNA: TGTGCCAGCAGCGTTCGGCAGGGGCCGGCCGGGGAGCTGTTTTTT. Protein: CASSVRQGPAGELFF.

J is TRBJ2-1 and V is TRBV4-1; 8 nucleotides align to TRBD1. Germline V lookup: CDR1 MGHRA, CDR2 YSYEKL. J was trimmed by 2 bases and V by 4 bases; bases with no gene match: 7. The CDR3 runs 16 residues. The CDR3 DNA sequence: TGCGCCAGCAGCCCCTACAGGGGGACCACCTACAATGAGCAGTTCTTC. Translating it yields CASSPYRGTTYNEQFF.

The rearrangement uses TRBV14 and TRBJ2-2; no firm D call. There are 14 residues in the CDR3. The ends were cut back, 5 bases at V and 5 bases at J, with 12 bases in the middle. The V gene's germline CDR1 is SGHDN and CDR2 FVKESK. CDR3 nucleotide sequence: TGTGCCAGCAGCGCCCGACTTGGGACCGGGGAGCTGTTTTTT. Its translation is CASSARLGTGELFF.

The chain carries TRBV19 and TRBJ2-1, with D unresolved. V lost 6 bases and J lost 6, with 6 bases in between. Germline V CDR1 and CDR2: LNHDA, SQIVND (reference sequence). This CDR3 has 11 amino acids. The chain's CDR3 is CASRFLNEQFF. DNA for the CDR3: TGTGCCAGTAGATTCCTCAATGAGCAGTTCTTC.

This clone was detected only once. One end of the junction does not line up with germline, which may come from a read error. The CDR3 here is CASSRSTGVREKLLF. CDR3 sequence (DNA): TGTGCCAGCAGCCGATCGACAGGGGTTCGAGAAAAACTGCTTTTT. The chain carries TRBV4-2 and TRBJ1-4, with 8 positions matching TRBD1. Per the germline V gene, CDR1 is LGHNA and CDR2 is YNFKEQ. This CDR3 comprises 15 residues.

This clone was seen only once. The rearrangement links TRBV6-6 to TRBJ2-7; D is perhaps TRBD2 (5 bases). V lost 2 bases, J lost 6 bases, and 8 bases lay in between. CDR3 length: 12 residues. Germline loops: CDR1 MNHNY, CDR2 SVGAGI (reference sequence). The CDR3 coding sequence is TGTGCCAGCAGTTACACTGGAGGCGAGCAGTACTTC. Encoded protein: CASSYTGGEQYF.

This rearrangement joins TRBV2 to TRBJ1-5; D gene uncertain. Trimming removed 8 bases at V and 9 bases at J, with 14 bases between. The CDR3 covers 12 residues. Germline V gene sequence: CDR1 SNHLY, CDR2 FYNNEI. Written as DNA, the CDR3 is TGTGCCAGCCGGGGAAGGTTTATGCCCCAGCATTTT. It specifies CASRGRFMPQHF.

The chain combines TRBV28 with TRBJ1-5; 7 nucleotides line up with TRBD1. The CDR3 has 14 residues. After removal of 4 bases from V and 3 bases from J, the junction contained 3 bases not matched to a gene. Germline-derived CDR1 and CDR2 are MDHEN and SYDVKM. CDR3 loop: CASSWGQINQPQHF. DNA of the CDR3: TGTGCCAGCAGTTGGGGACAGATCAATCAGCCCCAGCATTTT.

The rearrangement uses TRBV7-9 and TRBJ2-3; TRBD2 matches 9 bases. Germline trimming cut 6 bases from V and 4 bases from J; bases unmatched to any gene: 11. This CDR3 is built from 16 residues. In germline, CDR1 is SEHNR, CDR2 FQNEAQ (reference sequence). CDR3 amino acids: CASRSGREGFADTQYF. The CDR3 region has the DNA TGTGCCAGCAGGTCTGGGCGGGAGGGATTCGCAGATACGCAGTATTTT.

The chain carries TRBV9 and TRBJ2-4, with 8 positions matching TRBD1. The CDR3 sequence is 17 residues long. The ends lost 0 bases at V and 7 bases at J; junction bases unmatched: 12. Per the germline V gene, CDR1 is SGDLS and CDR2 is YYNGEE. CDR3: CASSVVDIPGGTNIQYF. In nucleotides, the CDR3 is TGTGCCAGCAGCGTAGTGGATATACCAGGGGGCACGAACATTCAGTACTTC.

V gene TRBV7-5 combines with J gene TRBJ2-2; the table's D call, TRBD2, was not checked against the DNA. TRBV7-5 is a recognized pseudogene. The CDR3 loop spans 15 amino acids. CDR3 residues: CASSGTPPRAGELFF. Written as DNA, the CDR3 is TGTGCCAGTAGCGGGACTCCCCCCCGGGCCGGGGAGCTGTTTTTT.

The rearrangement links TRBV7-2 to TRBJ2-6, with a possible D match to TRBD2 (6 bases). V lost 0 bases to trimming and J lost 0 bases, with 18 bases between them. The CDR3 is 20 amino acids. CDR1 is SGHTA and CDR2 is FQGNSA in the germline V gene. The CDR3 region is CASSLASPWEVASGANVLTF. CDR3 DNA: TGTGCCAGCAGCTTAGCCAGCCCTTGGGAGGTCGCCTCTGGGGCCAACGTCCTGACTTTC.

V is TRBV3-1 (or the pseudogene TRBV3-2) and J is TRBJ2-3; D may be TRBD2 (5 bases). The V gene lost 0 bases and the J gene lost 4 bases, with 8 bases spanning the gap. This CDR3 contains 14 residues. Looked up from germline, CDR1 is LGHDT and CDR2 is YNNKEL (reference sequence). CDR3 coding DNA: TGTGCCAGCAGCCAAGAGGCTAGCCCAGATACGCAGTATTTT. Its translation: CASSQEASPDTQYF.

The chain employs TRBV27 and TRBJ2-7; 7 nucleotides align to TRBD2. Per the germline V gene, CDR1 is MNHEY and CDR2 is SMNVEV (reference sequence). With V trimmed by 5 bases and J by 0 bases, 10 bases remained unmatched. This CDR3 spans 16 amino acids. Here the CDR3 reads CASSTRTSETSYEQYF. The CDR3 bases are TGTGCCAGCAGTACTCGAACTAGCGAAACCTCCTACGAGCAGTACTTC.

The J gene is TRBJ2-3, the V gene TRBV30, with 15 bases lining up with TRBD2. Germline CDR1 and CDR2: GTSNPN and SVGIG (reference sequence). This CDR3 is 17 amino acids long. Trimming removed 3 bases from V and 2 bases from J; junction bases left unmatched: 6. The CDR3 DNA sequence: TGTGCCTGGAGGGGGGGGACTAGCGGGAGGTTCACAGATACGCAGTATTTT. Translating it yields CAWRGGTSGRFTDTQYF.

This clone appeared a few times. This rearrangement joins TRBV28 to TRBJ2-2; D call uncertain. V lost 0 bases, J lost 1 base, and 9 bases lay in between. The CDR3 totals 16 residues. CDR1 is MDHEN, CDR2 SYDVKM, per germline. The CDR3 DNA follows: TGTGCCAGCAGTTTATGGAACGCAGAGAACACCGGGGAGCTGTTTTTT. Its protein product is CASSLWNAENTGELFF.

The V call is TRBV30, the J call TRBJ1-2; 7 bases match TRBD1. The CDR3 consists of 15 residues. V lost 0 bases and J lost 4; bases outside the gene matches: 8. The germline CDR1 and CDR2 sequences are GTSNPN and SVGIG (reference sequence). The CDR3 region is CAWSVRNRGGYGYTF. The CDR3 DNA is TGTGCCTGGAGTGTACGCAACAGGGGCGGCTATGGCTACACCTTC.